Following are 29 T cell receptor beta chains from one sample sequenced in a study of T cells in tuberculosis. Repertoires were generated with immunoSEQ multiplex PCR, while TCRdb's copy carries only in-frame clones and drops some. The sample shows 30,000 to 35,000 clones, roughly 90% of them seen only once. Material for sequencing was PBMCs. Receptor source: a donor between 10 and 35 years old with latent tuberculosis or without tuberculosis infection.

J is TRBJ2-3 and V is TRBV28; TRBD1 agrees at 8 bases. This CDR3 comprises 16 residues. Losses at the gene ends were 7 bases for V and 0 bases for J; bases not matched to a gene: 9. The germline V gene encodes CDR1 MDHEN and CDR2 SYDVKM. As DNA, the CDR3 is TGTGCCAGCACCACCCCGACAGGGGCCAGCACAGATACGCAGTATTTT. Protein sequence: CASTTPTGASTDTQYF.

This chain connects TRBV5-8 to TRBJ1-1; maybe TRBD1 (5 bases). Trimming stripped 3 bases from V and 0 bases from J, with 15 bases between. This CDR3 contains 16 residues. Germline V gives CDR1 SGHTS, CDR2 YDEGEE. The DNA for the CDR3 is TGTGCCAGCAGCTCCCAGACAGTAAAAATGAACACTGAAGCTTTCTTT. The encoded protein is CASSSQTVKMNTEAFF.

The chain has TRBV7-2 and TRBJ1-3, with 9 nucleotides matching TRBD1. V trimming: 4 bases; J trimming: 8 bases; junction bases outside the gene matches: 9. Germline V lookup: CDR1 SGHTA, CDR2 FQGNSA. This CDR3 has 15 amino acids. The CDR3 region is CASSYGTGLEDTIYF. DNA of the CDR3: TGTGCCAGCAGCTACGGGACAGGGTTGGAGGACACCATATATTTT.

The chain carries TRBV11-2 and TRBJ1-2; no clear D gene. V lost 0 bases and J 4 bases, leaving 9 bases between the germline ends. Germline values: CDR1 SGHAT, CDR2 FQNNGV. This CDR3 comprises 14 residues. CDR3 protein: CASSLDYGVYGYTF. For the CDR3, the DNA is TGTGCCAGCAGCTTAGACTATGGAGTCTATGGCTACACCTTC. The full variable domain, completed using reference TRBV11-2 and TRBJ1-2, is EAGVAQSPRYKIIEKRQSVAFWCNPISGHATLYWYQQILGQGPKLLIQFQNNGVVDDSQLPKDRFSAERLKGVDSTLKIQPAKLEDSAVYLCASSLDYGVYGYTFGSGTRLTVV.

This clone was found a few times. J is TRBJ2-5 and V is TRBV7-2; 7 nucleotides line up with TRBD1. The V gene end was trimmed by 5 bases and the J gene end by 4 bases; junction bases not matched to a gene: 10. Germline CDR1 SGHTA, CDR2 FQGNSA. The CDR3 contains 15 residues. CDR3 coding DNA: TGTGCCAGCAGCCCAAGACAGGGTTGGGGAGAGACCCAGTACTTC. Translated: CASSPRQGWGETQYF.

This clone has just one count. The chain joins TRBV7-2 to TRBJ2-2; D possibly corresponds to TRBD1 (6 bases). Germline V gene data show CDR1 as SGHTA and CDR2 as FQGNSA. The V and J ends lost 5 bases and 5 bases respectively, with 9 bases between them. The CDR3 is 13 amino acids. CDR3 protein: CASSSTGTGELFF. In DNA form, the CDR3 reads TGTGCCAGCAGCAGCACAGGGACCGGGGAGCTGTTTTTT.

The chain recombines TRBV27 with TRBJ1-4, with a possible D match to TRBD1 (6 bases). V lost 6 bases and J lost 4, with 21 bases in between. Germline assignment: CDR1 MNHEY and CDR2 SMNVEV (reference sequence). The CDR3 spans 17 residues. CDR3 sequence reads: CASSRPDVGAGNEKLFF. The CDR3 DNA reads as TGTGCCAGCAGCCGACCCGACGTGGGGGCGGGTAATGAAAAACTGTTTTTT.

The chain has TRBV15 and TRBJ2-1; D possibly corresponds to TRBD1 (5 bases). Germline-derived CDR1 and CDR2 are LNHNV and YYDKDF (reference sequence). The CDR3 length is 14 residues. The V and J ends lost 1 base and 3 bases respectively, with 7 bases between them. The CDR3 DNA reads as TGTGCCACCAGCAGAGGGACAAACTACAATGAGCAGTTCTTC. It translates to CATSRGTNYNEQFF.

V is TRBV5-1 and J is TRBJ2-3; perhaps TRBD2 as D (5 bases). V lost 2 bases and J lost 1, with 8 bases in between. The germline V gene encodes CDR1 SGHRS and CDR2 YFSETQ. The CDR3 runs 14 residues. Here the CDR3 reads CASSFRGGTDTQYF. The CDR3 DNA follows: TGCGCCAGCAGCTTTCGGGGAGGCACAGATACGCAGTATTTT. Variable domain in full (rest from reference TRBV5-1 and TRBJ2-3): KAGVTQTPRYLIKTRGQQVTLSCSPISGHRSVSWYQQTPGQGLQFLFEYFSETQRNKGNFPGRFSGRQFSNSRSEMNVSTLELGDSALYLCASSFRGGTDTQYFGPGTRLTVL.

This clone was recorded once. This chain joins TRBV7-2 and TRBJ2-7, with 7 bases identical to TRBD2. The length of the CDR3 is 16 residues. The V segment lost 0 bases and the J segment 5 bases; nucleotides outside the gene matches: 10. Germline V gene lookup returns CDR1 SGHTA and CDR2 FQGNSA. In nucleotides, the CDR3 is TGTGCCAGCAGCTTAGCCATCAGCGGGGCCCGTCACGAGCAGTACTTC. It translates to CASSLAISGARHEQYF.

V and J are TRBV5-1 and TRBJ2-1, with TRBD2 matching 9 bases. The CDR3 runs to 17 residues. After removal of 4 bases from V and 7 bases from J, the junction contained 15 bases not matched to a gene. Germline V lookup: CDR1 SGHRS, CDR2 YFSETQ. The CDR3 DNA is TGCGCCAGCAGCCCACTGGATAGTAGCGGGGGTTGGAATGAGCAGTTCTTC. It specifies CASSPLDSSGGWNEQFF.

This clone was picked up one time. The chain links TRBV6-1 to TRBJ2-7; a possible D gene is TRBD2 (7 bases). There are 14 residues in the CDR3. The V end was cut by 7 bases, the J end by 5 bases, with 18 bases between. Germline V gene lookup returns CDR1 MNHNS and CDR2 SASEGT. CDR3 coding DNA: TGTGCCAGCAAACCTTCCGGGGGGCGCGACGAGCAGTACTTC. Translating gives CASKPSGGRDEQYF.

V and J are TRBV7-2 and TRBJ2-2, with a tentative D call TRBD2 (5 bases). V was clipped by 5 bases and J by 7 bases, with 14 bases between them. Germline V gene sequence: CDR1 SGHTA, CDR2 FQGNSA. The CDR3 runs to 14 residues. CDR3 loop: CASSGSGEIGELFF. For the CDR3, the DNA is TGTGCCAGCAGCGGAAGCGGTGAGATCGGGGAGCTGTTTTTT.

The V call is TRBV11-2, the J call TRBJ2-7, with 11 positions matching TRBD1. The trim removed 5 bases at V and 5 bases at J, leaving 5 bases unmatched. The CDR3 consists of 14 residues. Germline values: CDR1 SGHAT, CDR2 FQNNGV. The CDR3 DNA is TGTGCCAGCAGCACCCGGACAGGGGGCGACGAGCAGTACTTC. Protein: CASSTRTGGDEQYF.

V usage is TRBV4-2 and J usage is TRBJ1-1; 10 bases fit TRBD1. Germline V gene sequence: CDR1 LGHNA, CDR2 YNFKEQ. The V segment lost 2 bases and the J segment 3 bases; nucleotides outside the gene matches: 12. This CDR3 has 18 residues. CDR3 sequence reads: CASSQPLGTGAGDTEAFF. The CDR3, as DNA: TGTGCCAGCAGCCAACCCCTGGGGACAGGGGCTGGGGACACTGAAGCTTTCTTT.

The chain is built from TRBV12-2 and TRBJ2-6; the D call of TRBD2 is as the table states it, not checked on the DNA. TRBV12-2 is given as a pseudogene. The CDR3 is 17 amino acids. This chain's CDR3 is CASRLSNLDPGANVLTF. The CDR3, as DNA: TGTGCAAGTCGCTTATCCAATCTAGATCCCGGGGCCAACGTCCTGACTTTC.

The chain joins TRBV28 to TRBJ2-3, with a weak D call TRBD2 (5 bases). This CDR3 has 14 residues. Germline V CDR1 and CDR2: MDHEN, SYDVKM. V lost 6 bases and J 3 bases, leaving 13 bases between the germline ends. In nucleotides, the CDR3 is TGTGCCAGCAGCTCGGGGATTAAAACAGATACGCAGTATTTT. As protein: CASSSGIKTDTQYF.

The chain recombines TRBV9 with TRBJ1-6; 7 positions match TRBD1. The CDR3 has 15 amino acids. The V gene end was trimmed by 3 bases and the J gene end by 6 bases; junction bases not matched to a gene: 6. Germline values: CDR1 SGDLS, CDR2 YYNGEE. The CDR3 spells CASSDSGTANSPLHF. The CDR3 nucleotides read TGTGCCAGCAGCGACTCCGGGACAGCTAATTCACCCCTCCACTTT. The full variable domain, with the rest looked up from reference TRBV9 and TRBJ1-6, is DSGVTQTPKHLITATGQRVTLRCSPRSGDLSVYWYQQSLDQGLQFLIQYYNGEERAKGNILERFSAQQFPDLHSELNLSSLELGDSALYFCASSDSGTANSPLHFGNGTRLTVT.

V usage is TRBV5-8 and J usage is TRBJ1-5, with a weak D call TRBD1 (6 bases). Germline V CDR1 and CDR2: SGHTS, YDEGEE. V shed 5 bases and J shed 4 bases, with 10 bases lying between them. This CDR3 region has 13 residues. The CDR3 region is CASSWGRNQPQHF. The CDR3 DNA is TGTGCCAGCAGTTGGGGGCGGAATCAGCCCCAGCATTTT.

This clone was seen just once. Other DNA sequences in this specimen translate into the identical CDR3. The chain has TRBV6-5 and TRBJ1-2, with D uncertain. V was clipped by 6 bases and J by 3 bases, with 11 bases between them. The CDR3 has 13 residues. Germline V lookup: CDR1 MNHEY, CDR2 SVGAGI. The CDR3 sequence: CASRTTAYYGYTF. Here the CDR3 DNA reads TGTGCCAGCAGAACAACAGCCTACTATGGCTACACCTTC.

This sequence joins TRBV5-6 and TRBJ2-2, with 7 bases lining up with TRBD1. The CDR3 is made up of 17 amino acids. Germline loops: CDR1 SGHDT, CDR2 YYEEEE. V trimming: 4 bases; J trimming: 1 base; junction bases outside the gene matches: 10. This CDR3 reads CASSRTGDTRNTGELFF. The CDR3 DNA reads TGTGCCAGCAGCCGCACAGGGGATACTAGGAACACCGGGGAGCTGTTTTTT.

This clone is a singleton in its sample. The V call is TRBV4-3, the J call TRBJ2-1, with TRBD2 matching 7 bases. The CDR3 is 18 residues long. The V gene end was trimmed by 0 bases and the J gene end by 6 bases; junction bases not matched to a gene: 14. In germline, CDR1 is LGHNA, CDR2 YSLEER. CDR3 residues: CASSQDLPGLVGGNEQFF. As DNA, the CDR3 is TGCGCCAGCAGCCAAGATTTGCCCGGACTAGTCGGGGGCAATGAGCAGTTCTTC.

This clone has a single count. The V and J genes are TRBV28 and TRBJ1-1; weak D call: TRBD1 (5 bases). The CDR3 contains 14 residues. The germline V and J ends were trimmed by 0 bases and 1 base, with 6 bases remaining between them. Germline V gene sequence: CDR1 MDHEN, CDR2 SYDVKM. The CDR3 nucleotides read TGTGCCAGCAGTTTATGGCAGGGGAACACTGAAGCTTTCTTT. Translated: CASSLWQGNTEAFF.

The chain links TRBV30 to TRBJ1-2; D not resolved. This CDR3 is 13 amino acids long. Deletions cut 2 bases from V and 5 bases from J, with 12 bases between. In germline, CDR1 is GTSNPN, CDR2 SVGIG (reference sequence). CDR3 DNA: TGTGCCTGGAGTAACCCCACACGTTATGGCTACACCTTC. Residues: CAWSNPTRYGYTF.

V is TRBV28 and J is TRBJ2-3, with D maybe TRBD2 (5 bases). The germline CDR1 and CDR2 sequences are MDHEN and SYDVKM. The CDR3 is 15 amino acids. The V end lost 5 bases, the J end lost 6 bases, and 18 bases lay between the germline ends. The CDR3 DNA follows: TGTGCCAGCAGTATAACTAGGGCCGCGGCTGATACGCAGTATTTT. Translation: CASSITRAAADTQYF.

The genes are TRBV6-6 and TRBJ1-1, with unresolved D. Germline-derived CDR1 and CDR2 are MNHNY and SVGAGI (reference sequence). V was trimmed by 5 bases and J by 0 bases, leaving 13 bases between them. This CDR3 is 15 amino acids long. CDR3 sequence (DNA): TGTGCCAGCAGTGACCGACCCAGGATGAACACTGAAGCTTTCTTT. It specifies CASSDRPRMNTEAFF.

This clone was detected once. J is TRBJ2-3 and V is TRBV4-1; 12 bases line up with TRBD2. This CDR3 region has 18 residues. The trim removed 5 bases at V and 4 bases at J, leaving 13 bases unmatched. Germline V CDR1 and CDR2: MGHRA, YSYEKL. CDR3: CASSDPRTSGISADTQYF. As DNA, the CDR3 is TGCGCCAGCAGCGACCCTCGGACTAGCGGGATTTCCGCAGATACGCAGTATTTT.

This clone appeared a single time. The chain has TRBV4-3 and TRBJ2-3; D is possibly TRBD1 (5 bases). The CDR3 is 15 amino acids. Per the germline V gene, CDR1 is LGHNA and CDR2 is YSLEER. V lost 1 base and J lost 6, with 14 bases in between. The CDR3 is CASSQARQGRDTQYF. The CDR3, as DNA: TGCGCCAGCAGCCAAGCGCGGCAGGGAAGGGATACGCAGTATTTT.

The chain carries TRBV11-2 and TRBJ2-3; 9 positions match TRBD1. Germline assignment: CDR1 SGHAT and CDR2 FQNNGV. The junction had 9 bases not matched to a gene; V was cut back by 1 base and J by 7 bases. CDR3 length equals 16 residues. CDR3 DNA: TGTGCCAGCAGCTTAGGAACAGGGGGCGCGAGACATACGCAGTATTTT. This codes for CASSLGTGGARHTQYF. Combining the CDR3 with reference TRBV11-2 and TRBJ2-3 gives the whole variable domain EAGVAQSPRYKIIEKRQSVAFWCNPISGHATLYWYQQILGQGPKLLIQFQNNGVVDDSQLPKDRFSAERLKGVDSTLKIQPAKLEDSAVYLCASSLGTGGARHTQYFGPGTRLTVL.